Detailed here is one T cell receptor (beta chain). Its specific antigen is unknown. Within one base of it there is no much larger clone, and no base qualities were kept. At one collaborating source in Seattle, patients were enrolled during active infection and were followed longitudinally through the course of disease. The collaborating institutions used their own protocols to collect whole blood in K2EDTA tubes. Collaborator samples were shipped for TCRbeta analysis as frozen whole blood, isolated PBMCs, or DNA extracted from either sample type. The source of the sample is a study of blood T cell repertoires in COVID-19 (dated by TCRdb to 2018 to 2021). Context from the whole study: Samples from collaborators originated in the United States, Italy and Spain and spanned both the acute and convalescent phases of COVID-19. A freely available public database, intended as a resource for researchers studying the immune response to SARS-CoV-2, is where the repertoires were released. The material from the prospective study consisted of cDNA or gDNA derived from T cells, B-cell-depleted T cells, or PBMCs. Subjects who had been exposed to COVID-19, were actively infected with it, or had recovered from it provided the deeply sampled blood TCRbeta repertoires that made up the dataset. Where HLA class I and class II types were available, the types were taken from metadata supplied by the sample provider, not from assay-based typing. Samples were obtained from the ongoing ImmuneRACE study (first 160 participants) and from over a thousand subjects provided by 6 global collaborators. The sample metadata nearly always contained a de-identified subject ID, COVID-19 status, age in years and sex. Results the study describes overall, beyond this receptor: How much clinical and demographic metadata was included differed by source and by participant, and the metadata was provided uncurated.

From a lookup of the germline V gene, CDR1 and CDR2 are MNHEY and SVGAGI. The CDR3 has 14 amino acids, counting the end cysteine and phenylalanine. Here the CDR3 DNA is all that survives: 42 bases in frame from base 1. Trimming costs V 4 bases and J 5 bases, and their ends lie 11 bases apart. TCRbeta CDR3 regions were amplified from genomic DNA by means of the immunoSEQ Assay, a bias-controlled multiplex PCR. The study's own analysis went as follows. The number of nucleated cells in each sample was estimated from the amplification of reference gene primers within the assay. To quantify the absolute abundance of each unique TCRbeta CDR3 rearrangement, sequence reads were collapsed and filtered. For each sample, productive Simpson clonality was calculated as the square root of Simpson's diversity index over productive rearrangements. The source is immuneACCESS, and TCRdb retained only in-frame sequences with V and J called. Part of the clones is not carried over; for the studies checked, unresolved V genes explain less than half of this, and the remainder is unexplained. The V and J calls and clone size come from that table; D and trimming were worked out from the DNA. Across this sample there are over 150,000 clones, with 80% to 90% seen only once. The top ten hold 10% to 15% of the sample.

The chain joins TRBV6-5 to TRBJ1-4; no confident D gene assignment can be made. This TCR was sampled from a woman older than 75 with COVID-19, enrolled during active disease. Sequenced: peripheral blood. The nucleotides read TGTGCCAGCAGTTCCGGACGGGGAAATGAAAAACTGTTTTTT. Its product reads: CASSSGRGNEKLFF.